This is a list of T cell receptor beta chains from one sample in a study of T cells in Graves' hyperthyroidism and ophthalmopathy. TCRdb reprocessed the multiplex PCR reads with MiXCR, giving one entry per CDR3 protein. This table holds a few hundred thousand distinct CDR3 sequences, roughly 13% found once. Sequenced material: blood. The receptor source for this set is a woman under 30 with Graves' hyperthyroidism. CDR3s include the opening cysteine and the closing phenylalanine or tryptophan. Fields, in order: clone size, V gene, J gene, D gene, CDR3 DNA, CDR3 protein. The D gene is left open where the match is weak. Clone size is given for some rows only: seen once, a few or many times, or a class if the clone is expanded.

many	TRBV12-3/TRBV12-4	TRBJ2-1	TRBD2	TGTGCCAGCAGTTTGCTAGCGGGGCCCTACAATGAGCAGTTCTTC	CASSLLAGPYNEQFF
-	TRBV6-2/TRBV6-3	TRBJ1-6	-	TGTGCCAGCGGAGACAGAAATTCACCCCTCCACTTT	CASGDRNSPLHF
many	TRBV10-3	TRBJ2-7	TRBD2	TGTGCCATCAGTGAGTCGGGACTAGCGGAATCCTACGAGCAGTACTTC	CAISESGLAESYEQYF
many	TRBV28	TRBJ2-7	-	TGTGCCAGCAGTTTATCCTTTAGTTGGTACGAGCAGTACTTC	CASSLSFSWYEQYF
-	TRBV11-3	TRBJ1-1	-	TGTGCCAGCAGCTTAACTTTTTCGGGGGGGCTATTGAACACTGAAGCTTTCTTT	CASSLTFSGGLLNTEAFF
few	TRBV3-1	TRBJ1-2	-	TGTGCCAGCAGCCGTACGATAAGTGGCTACACCTTC	CASSRTISGYTF
many	TRBV11-2	TRBJ1-2	-	TGTGCCAGCAGCTTCGGCGGTGGCTACACCTTC	CASSFGGGYTF
many	TRBV27	TRBJ2-1	TRBD2	TGTGCCAGCAGTTTGGCCGGGACTAGCGGGACCTACAATGAGCAGTTCTTC	CASSLAGTSGTYNEQFF
few	TRBV6-5	TRBJ2-7	-	TGTGCCAGCAGTTATCCACCCTACGAGCAGTACTTC	CASSYPPYEQYF
few	TRBV19	TRBJ1-5	-	TGTGCCAGTAGTATCCGACAGCCTATTGATCAGCCCCAGCATTTT	CASSIRQPIDQPQHF
-	TRBV4-1	TRBJ1-1	-	TGCGCCAGCAGTTACCCTGGAGGTCAGTTGAACACTGAAGCTTTCTTT	CASSYPGGQLNTEAFF
-	TRBV19	TRBJ2-2	TRBD1	TGTGCCAGTAGGGGACAGGCGAACACCGGGGAGCTGTTTTTT	CASRGQANTGELFF
-	TRBV30	TRBJ2-6	-	TGTGCCTGGACCCCCGGGGCCAACGTCCTGACTTTC	CAWTPGANVLTF
many	TRBV7-8	TRBJ1-1	-	TGTGCCAGCAGCTTAGCGCTGGGATTGAACACTGAAGCTTTCTTT	CASSLALGLNTEAFF
many	TRBV4-3	TRBJ2-3	-	TGCGCCAGCAGCCAAGACTCAGGGGTAGGCACGCAGTATTTT	CASSQDSGVGTQYF
many	TRBV3-1	TRBJ2-5	-	TGTGCCAGCAGCCAAGCGCTCCAAGAGACCCAGTACTTC	CASSQALQETQYF
few	TRBV13	TRBJ1-3	-	TGTGCCAGCGGTTTTCGGGGATCCGGAAACACCATATATTTT	CASGFRGSGNTIYF
many	TRBV2	TRBJ2-7	-	TGTGCCAGCAAGCCTTTGGCCTACGAGCAGTACTTC	CASKPLAYEQYF
many	TRBV15	TRBJ1-1	-	TGTGCCACCAGCAGGGGTGACCCTTACACTGAAGCTTTCTTT	CATSRGDPYTEAFF
few	TRBV6-5	TRBJ2-7	TRBD2	TGTGCCAGCAGTTACTCGGCGGGAGTAGGTTACGAGCAGTACTTC	CASSYSAGVGYEQYF
-	TRBV4-1	TRBJ1-5	-	TGCGCCAGCAGCCAAAGAGGTGTGGGGCATGAGCCCCAGCATTTT	CASSQRGVGHEPQHF
many	TRBV11-1	TRBJ2-1	TRBD2	TGTGCCAGCAGGTCTCAACGGGACTACCTAAATGAGCAGTTCTTC	CASRSQRDYLNEQFF
few	TRBV10-3	TRBJ2-7	TRBD1	TGTGCCATCAGTGAGGCCCAGGGGGCCTCCTACGAGCAGTACTTC	CAISEAQGASYEQYF
many	TRBV28	TRBJ2-5	-	TGTGCCAGCAGCTATGGTGGCAGGGGCCCCCAAGAGACCCAGTACTTC	CASSYGGRGPQETQYF
-	TRBV9	TRBJ2-5	-	TGTGCCAGCAGCCCAAGACCAAGCCCCCAAGAGACCCAGTACTTC	CASSPRPSPQETQYF
-	TRBV6-2/TRBV6-3	TRBJ2-3	TRBD2	TGTGCCAGCCATAGCGGGAGGGTAACAGATACGCAGTATTTT	CASHSGRVTDTQYF
few	TRBV4-3	TRBJ1-1	-	TGCGCCAGCAGCCAAGTCCTCGGGGGGAACACTGAAGCTTTCTTT	CASSQVLGGNTEAFF
many	TRBV7-2	TRBJ2-7	TRBD2	TGTGCCAGCAGCTTAGCTATCGGACTAGGGGATATAAGGCAGTACTTC	CASSLAIGLGDIRQYF
few	TRBV7-2	TRBJ2-7	TRBD2	TGTGCCAGCAGTGCGGGAGGGAGCTCCTACGAGCAGTACTTC	CASSAGGSSYEQYF
many	TRBV5-1	TRBJ1-2	TRBD1	TGCGCCAGCAGCTGGGACGGGACAGATTATGGCTACACCTTC	CASSWDGTDYGYTF
many	TRBV3-1	TRBJ2-7	-	TGTGCCAGCAGCCAACTCGACTACTACGAGCAGTACTTC	CASSQLDYYEQYF
once	TRBV11-2	TRBJ2-7	TRBD2	TGTGCCAGCAGCTCCCCCTTAGTAGCGGGACTGAGCGAGCAGTACTTC	CASSSPLVAGLSEQYF
few	TRBV3-1	TRBJ2-2	-	TGTGCCAGCAGCCAAGAATCGAGGGAGGCCCTCACCGGGGAGCTGTTTTTT	CASSQESREALTGELFF
few	TRBV20-1	TRBJ2-5	-	TGCAGTGCTAGACCTACGACAGCAGCACAAGAGACCCAGTACTTC	CSARPTTAAQETQYF
-	TRBV7-9	TRBJ2-7	-	TGTGCCAGCACGGACGGTAGCTCCTACGAGCAGTACTTC	CASTDGSSYEQYF
many	TRBV11-2	TRBJ2-5	TRBD2	TGTGCCAGCAGCCTAGGGCCTAGCGGCCAAGAGACCCAGTACTTC	CASSLGPSGQETQYF
-	TRBV6-1	TRBJ1-4	-	TGTGCCAGCAGCCCCCAGGTTTGGGAAAAACTGTTTTTT	CASSPQVWEKLFF
-	TRBV7-9	TRBJ1-5	-	TGTGCCAGCAGCGGGGGCCCTGGGCTAAGTCAGCCCCAGCATTTT	CASSGGPGLSQPQHF
many	TRBV5-1	TRBJ2-5	TRBD1	TGCGCCAGCAGCTTGGCTGGCAGGGGGCGGTCTAAAGAGACCCAGTACTTC	CASSLAGRGRSKETQYF
-	TRBV10-3	TRBJ2-1	TRBD2	TGTGCCATCACGAGCGGGAAGGCTGGTGAGCAGTTCTTC	CAITSGKAGEQFF
-	TRBV28	TRBJ1-2	-	TGTGCCAGCTGTTTACCAACAGGGAATGGCTACACCTTC	CASCLPTGNGYTF
many	TRBV29-1	TRBJ2-7	TRBD2	TGCAGCGTGCTAGCGGGCCTCTCCTACGAGCAGTACTTC	CSVLAGLSYEQYF
many	TRBV28	TRBJ2-7	TRBD1	TGTGCCAGCATTCGACAGGGGAAAAGGTACGAGCAGTACTTC	CASIRQGKRYEQYF
-	TRBV5-6	TRBJ1-2	TRBD1	TGTGCCAGCAGCCCACAGGGGGCAGAGTATGGCTACACCTTC	CASSPQGAEYGYTF
many	TRBV2	TRBJ1-1	-	TGTGCCAGCAGGGACCAGAGGAGGGAAGCTTTCTTT	CASRDQRREAFF
few	TRBV19	TRBJ2-1	-	TGTGCCAGTAGTATGTCTCAGGTCAGGGGCAGGGGAGGCAATGAGCAGTTCTTC	CASSMSQVRGRGGNEQFF
-	TRBV27	TRBJ2-1	TRBD1	TGTGCCAGCAGTCCACAGGGGGGAGGTACCTACAATGAGCAGCTCTTC	CASSPQGGGTYNEQLF
few	TRBV18	TRBJ2-1	TRBD2	TGTGCCAGCTCACCACCGGTGGGTTCGGTGGCTAGCGGCTACAATGAGCAGTTCTTC	CASSPPVGSVASGYNEQFF
few	TRBV7-8	TRBJ1-3	-	TGTACCAGCAGCTTGGCAGGGAAGTCTGGAAACACCATATATTTT	CTSSLAGKSGNTIYF
many	TRBV9	TRBJ1-1	-	TGTGCCAGCAGCGTGGAGGGACAATCGAACACTGAAGCTTTCTTT	CASSVEGQSNTEAFF
many	TRBV11-2	TRBJ2-1	-	TGTGCCAGCAGCTTAGGCAGGGCGAATGAGCAGTTCTTC	CASSLGRANEQFF
many	TRBV6-2/TRBV6-3	TRBJ1-2	-	TGTGCCAGCAGTCAACTGATCTTGACAGGAATTCCCTATGGCTACACCTTC	CASSQLILTGIPYGYTF
few	TRBV11-2	TRBJ2-7	TRBD1	TGTGCCAGCAGCTTTCCCACAGGGGATGGTTCCTACGAGCAGTACTTC	CASSFPTGDGSYEQYF
many	TRBV11-3	TRBJ1-1	-	TGTGCCAGCGGAGGGATCATCGGGGCCTTGAACACTGAAGCTTTCTTT	CASGGIIGALNTEAFF
-	TRBV19	TRBJ1-2	TRBD1	TGTGCCAGTAGTGTTGGACAGGGTGTAGGATATGGCTACACCTTC	CASSVGQGVGYGYTF
many	TRBV7-9	TRBJ2-7	-	TGTGCCAGCAGCTTAGTGTCTGACACCTACGAGCAGTACTTC	CASSLVSDTYEQYF
many	TRBV11-2	TRBJ2-3	-	TGTGCCAGCAGCTTAGATCGGGCTAGTTCAGATACGCAGTATTTT	CASSLDRASSDTQYF
few	TRBV3-1	TRBJ1-4	TRBD1	TGTGCCAGCAGCCCCCCCGGGACAGGGTGGACTAATGAAAAACTGTTTTTT	CASSPPGTGWTNEKLFF
many	TRBV7-7	TRBJ2-4	-	TGTGCTAGCAGCTTAGAAGCCGATCCGGCCAAAAACATTCAGTACTTC	CASSLEADPAKNIQYF